Listed below are T cell receptor beta chains from one sample, sequenced in a study of control samples from healthy donors and cancer patients. This table comes from immunoSEQ multiplex PCR, and its TCRdb copy is limited to in-frame clones, with some not included. The table shows about 22,000 clones, with 65% to 90% occurring only once. The specimen sequenced was PBMCs. The receptors were sampled from a man aged 55 to 69 with head and neck cancer. Each CDR3 is given with its conserved first and last residue. The D gene is left open where the match is weak. Clone size, where shown, is once, few, many, or a class for clones that have expanded.

v_gene,j_gene,d_gene,abundance,CDR3aa,CDR3nt
TRBV5-1,TRBJ2-3,TRBD2,NA,CASSLGLAEGTDTQYF,TGCGCCAGCAGCTTGGGACTAGCGGAGGGCACAGATACGCAGTATTTT
TRBV19,TRBJ2-1,NA,NA,CASSTYVATHEQFF,TGTGCCAGTAGTACCTACGTAGCAACCCATGAGCAGTTCTTC
TRBV9,TRBJ1-6,TRBD1,NA,CASSQRDRAYNSPLHF,TGTGCCAGCAGCCAACGGGACAGGGCCTATAATTCACCCCTCCACTTT
TRBV7-2,TRBJ1-3,TRBD1,few,CASSLTGGSSGNTIYF,TGTGCCAGCAGCTTAACAGGGGGCAGTTCTGGAAACACCATATATTTT
TRBV30,TRBJ1-1,NA,NA,CAWSSPSTEAFF,TGTGCCTGGAGCTCCCCTAGCACTGAAGCTTTCTTT
TRBV15,TRBJ1-6,NA,once,CATTPDTGFGPLHF,TGTGCCACGACCCCAGATACAGGGTTTGGACCCCTCCACTTT
TRBV7-2,TRBJ1-2,TRBD1,NA,CASSIQRDREDYGYTF,TGTGCCAGCAGCATACAAAGGGACAGGGAAGACTATGGCTACACCTTC
TRBV7-2,TRBJ1-1,NA,NA,CASSLAGVGNTEAFF,TGTGCCAGCAGCTTAGCGGGCGTGGGGAACACTGAAGCTTTCTTT
TRBV27,TRBJ1-6,NA,NA,CASRSGTTNSPLHF,TGTGCCAGCAGGTCCGGGACAACAAATTCACCCCTCCACTTT
TRBV20-1,TRBJ2-3,NA,NA,CSASRLAPTTDTQYF,TGCAGTGCTAGTAGGCTAGCCCCAACCACAGATACGCAGTATTTT